This T cell receptor beta chain derives from a study of cytomegalovirus exposure and HLA in healthy donors. Study-level results: TCR beta chains numbering 164 were designated cytomegalovirus-associated. The majority of TCR sequences were rare, yet some public TCRs appeared in many donors. A later analysis revealed that TCR association rates differed between HLA loci, peaking at DRB1 and bottoming out at HLA-C.

The CDR3 contains 15 residues. Germline V gene sequence: CDR1 MGHDK, CDR2 SYGVNS. Trimming took off 8 bases at V and 3 bases at J, with 19 bases between the two ends. PCR involved 60 Vbeta and 13 Jbeta primers. Measured with immunoSEQ multiplex PCR; TCRdb has only the in-frame clones, and not every one. In the table there are 110,000 to 150,000 clones, around 80% of which are singletons. This clone was picked up a small number of times. Antigen specificity is unknown. This rearrangement joins TRBV25-1 to TRBJ1-1, with D possibly being TRBD1 (6 bases). Specimen: PBMCs. This TCR came from a man aged 18 to 35 in good health and CMV-seropositive. The CDR3 DNA reads TGTGCCAGCTCAAGGACAGAGCCAGGGGACACTGAAGCTTTCTTT. Its translation: CASSRTEPGDTEAFF.